This T cell receptor (beta chain) was obtained from a study of CD8 T cells in ankylosing spondylitis. General study points: A subset of motif variants has previously been described in the synovial fluid and blood of reactive arthritis.

The TCR beta libraries were generated through quantitative 5'-RACE incorporating molecular barcodes. TCRdb re-called the 5' RACE reads with MiXCR, one entry per CDR3 protein. The data show 150,000 to 200,000 distinct CDR3 sequences, with about an eighth seen just once and roughly 9.6% held by the top ten. Germline CDR1 reads SGHAT; CDR2 reads FQNNGV. V was shortened by 1 base and J by 7 bases, with 20 bases between the two germline ends. This CDR3 contains 17 residues. In the case of this clonotype: Its cognate antigen is unknown.

The specimen sequenced was blood, either unsorted or a sorted T cell fraction (not recorded which). The J gene is TRBJ2-1, the V gene TRBV11-2; tentatively, D is TRBD1 or TRBD2 (6 bases each). The source is a female donor with ankylosing spondylitis or in good health (not recorded which). Written as DNA, the CDR3 is TGTGCCAGCAGCTTAGGTTGGGGGGCTCGAACTATAAATGAGCAGTTCTTC. This sequence encodes CASSLGWGARTINEQFF.